The following is a T cell receptor (beta chain) sequence with its context. Antigen specificity is unknown. This sample stems from a study of cytomegalovirus exposure and HLA in healthy donors. Turning to the study itself: When 398 donors were genotyped, roughly 80% of them were found to fall in the Caucasian-associated ancestry cluster.

Overall study results and limits: Roughly uniform sequencing depth across donors was assumed, possibly incorrectly.

A multiplex PCR was run with 60 Vbeta primers and 13 Jbeta primers. Original processing methods: Counted up in a later analysis, unique TCR beta chains came to about 80 million, with roughly 11 million shared. Assay: immunoSEQ multiplex PCR; the TCRdb copy retains only in-frame clones and omits some. The DNA was the basis for D and trimming; V, J and clone size are from that table. The sample records around 90,000 clones, 75% to 90% being singletons. Trimming shortened V by 5 bases and J by 2 bases, and 8 bases separated the two germline ends. The CDR3 runs to 13 residues. The germline gives CDR1 MDHEN, CDR2 SYDVKM.

The TCR comes from a man in his forties or fifties in good health and CMV-seropositive. The genes are TRBV28 and TRBJ2-3, with D maybe TRBD1 (6 bases). Sequencing was carried out using PBMCs. The CDR3 protein is CASSRTDTDTQYF. CDR3 DNA: TGTGCCAGCAGTAGGACAGACACAGATACGCAGTATTTT. Drawing the rest from reference TRBV28 and TRBJ2-3, the complete variable domain is DVKVTQSSRYLVKRTGEKVFLECVQDMDHENMFWYRQDPGLGLRLIYFSYDVKMKEKGDIPEGYSVSREKKERFSLILESASTNQTSMYLCASSRTDTDTQYFGPGTRLTVL.